The clone carrying this TCR beta chain is a singleton in its sample. Its specificity is unknown. The data derive from a study of T cells in Graves' hyperthyroidism and ophthalmopathy. Broader study findings: Ophthalmopathy was identified by the model a median about 6 months ahead of onset.

TCR beta CDR3 sequences were amplified from RNA transcripts. Using the HTBI primer set, a first-round RT-PCR was run on the TCR CDR3. TCRdb re-called the multiplex PCR reads with MiXCR, one entry per CDR3 protein. This sample has just under 750,000 distinct CDR3 sequences, with 30% to 40% found just once. The V end lost 2 bases, the J end lost 7 bases, and 12 bases lay between the germline ends. The germline CDR1 and CDR2 sequences are DFQATT and SNEGSKA (reference sequence). The CDR3 is made up of 12 amino acids. Newly diagnosed hyperthyroidism, duration under 2 months, in patients aged 18 to 65. Specimen: blood. The TCR sequence derives from a middle-aged woman with Graves' hyperthyroidism. V usage is TRBV20-1 and J usage is TRBJ2-7; D remains unclear. The CDR3 nucleotides read TGCAGTGCTAGAAGGGCAAACAATGAGCAGTACTTC. Translation gives CSARRANNEQYF.